The present entry profiles one TCR beta chain with its context. Its cognate antigen is unknown. The data were obtained in a study of cytomegalovirus exposure and HLA in healthy donors. The study ran its PCR with 60 Vbeta and 13 Jbeta primers. Repertoires were generated with immunoSEQ multiplex PCR, while TCRdb's copy carries only in-frame clones and drops some. The sample lists over 100,000 clones, 78% seen once, with 3% to 4% in the top ten. General study points: Using a false discovery rate of 0.05, a later analysis showed that roughly 16,000 TCR beta sequences were associated with HLA alleles. The study found most TCR sequences rare, yet found some public TCRs in many donors. The study dropped some indistinguishable V segments, TRBV6-2 and TRBV6-3 among them.

Trimming at V came to 1 base and at J to 5 bases, leaving 7 bases not matched to a gene. This CDR3 region has 15 residues. Germline values: CDR1 MNHNS, CDR2 SASEGT. The sequence came from a woman aged 30 to 39 in good health and CMV-seropositive. The genes are TRBV6-1 and TRBJ2-5; 7 bases line up with TRBD2. Material for sequencing was PBMCs. CDR3 sequence: CASSEVGEGWETQYF. DNA for the CDR3: TGTGCCAGCAGTGAAGTGGGGGAGGGGTGGGAGACCCAGTACTTC.